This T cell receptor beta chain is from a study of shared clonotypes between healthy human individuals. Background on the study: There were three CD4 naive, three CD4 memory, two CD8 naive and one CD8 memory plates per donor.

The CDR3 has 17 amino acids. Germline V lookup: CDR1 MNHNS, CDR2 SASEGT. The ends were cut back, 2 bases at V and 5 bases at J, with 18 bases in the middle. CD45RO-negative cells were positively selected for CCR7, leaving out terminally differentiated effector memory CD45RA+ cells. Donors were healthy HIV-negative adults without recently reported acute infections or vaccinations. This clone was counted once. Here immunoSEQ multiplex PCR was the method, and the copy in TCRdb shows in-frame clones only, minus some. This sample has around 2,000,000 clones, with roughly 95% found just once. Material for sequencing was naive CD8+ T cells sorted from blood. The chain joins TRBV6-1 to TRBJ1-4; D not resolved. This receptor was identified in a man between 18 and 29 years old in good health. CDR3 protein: CASSEPQVTWSNEKLFF. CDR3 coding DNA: TGTGCCAGCAGTGAACCTCAGGTGACTTGGTCGAATGAAAAACTGTTTTTT.